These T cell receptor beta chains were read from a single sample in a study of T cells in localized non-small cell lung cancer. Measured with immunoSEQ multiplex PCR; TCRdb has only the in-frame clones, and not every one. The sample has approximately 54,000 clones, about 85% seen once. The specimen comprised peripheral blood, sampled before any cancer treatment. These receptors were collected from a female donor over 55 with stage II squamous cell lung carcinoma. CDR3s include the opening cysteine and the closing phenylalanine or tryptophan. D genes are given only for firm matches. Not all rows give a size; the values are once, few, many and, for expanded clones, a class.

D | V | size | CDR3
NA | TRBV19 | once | CASSIRLESATNEKLFF
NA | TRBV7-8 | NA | CASSFVSYEQYF
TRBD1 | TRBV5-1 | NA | CASSLEGAGDGYTF
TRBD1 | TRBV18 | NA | CASSGTGGGYGYTF
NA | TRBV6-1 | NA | CASRELGGYTF
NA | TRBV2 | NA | CASSEAQRQETQYF
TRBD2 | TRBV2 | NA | CASHYAGEGEQYF
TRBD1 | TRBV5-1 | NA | CASSLPGQVSYEQYF
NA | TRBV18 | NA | CASSPGGRGSNQPQHF
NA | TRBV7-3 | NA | CASSLGPGSYEQYF
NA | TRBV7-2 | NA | CASSLVSARESEQYF
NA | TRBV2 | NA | CASRAQVLGNQPQHF
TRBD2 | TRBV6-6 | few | CASSSGTSAKNEQFF
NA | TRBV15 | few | CATSSPGLQPQHF
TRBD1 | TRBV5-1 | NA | CASSGQGALGGELFF
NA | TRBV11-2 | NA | CAGRSGANVLTF
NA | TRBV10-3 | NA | CAISERTSEKLFF
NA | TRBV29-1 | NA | CSVEEGRTRNTEAFF
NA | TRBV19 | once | CASTGRVNYGYTF
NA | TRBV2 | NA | CASSLTSPLHF
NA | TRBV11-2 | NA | CASSLGPSSGNTIYF
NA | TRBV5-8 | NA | CASSFGVEQYF
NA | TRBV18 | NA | CASSPGTENYGYTF
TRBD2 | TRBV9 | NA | CASSLVPSGGAIDTQYF
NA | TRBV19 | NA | CASKESGQPGNTIYF
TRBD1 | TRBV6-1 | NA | CASQLTGGSSPLHF
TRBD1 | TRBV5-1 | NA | CASSGGTGVLGGYTF
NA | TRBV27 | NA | CASSPLGQGGGEQYF
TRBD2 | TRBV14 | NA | CASSHGGLASADTQYF
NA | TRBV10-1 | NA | CASSEGPHSGNTIYF
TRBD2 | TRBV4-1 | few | CASSQGLAGPYEQYF
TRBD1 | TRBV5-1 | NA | CASSQQGASQREQYF
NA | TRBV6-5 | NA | CASSSRTVAGNQPQHF
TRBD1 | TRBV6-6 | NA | CASSYGTENQPQHF
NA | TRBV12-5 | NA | CASGLLDGYGYTF
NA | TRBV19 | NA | CASSGTLNTEAFF
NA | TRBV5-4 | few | CAGNREKSYGYTF
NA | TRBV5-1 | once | CASSLGTANSNQPQHF
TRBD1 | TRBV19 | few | CASSWTGKGYTF
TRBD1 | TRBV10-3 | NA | CAISGARTGTSYEQYF
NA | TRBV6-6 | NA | CASSLKSSGNTIYF
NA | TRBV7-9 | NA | CASSLAGSSGYGYTF
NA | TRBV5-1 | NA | CASSLSSGSGNTIYF
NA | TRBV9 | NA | CASSVDGRPDTGELFF
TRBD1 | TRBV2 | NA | CASVEQDRSSGANVLTF
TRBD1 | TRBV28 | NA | CASEGRDRVVIHF
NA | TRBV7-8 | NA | CASSLGRVNYGELFF
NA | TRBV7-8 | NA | CASSLGGTGIQDGYTF
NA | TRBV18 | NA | CASSPYSRNTEAFF
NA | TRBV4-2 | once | CASSQDSRASPGEQYF
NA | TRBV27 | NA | CASSAPGLGISGYTF
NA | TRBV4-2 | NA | CASSQGTGNEQFF
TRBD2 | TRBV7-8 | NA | CASSLATSGFVGQETQYF